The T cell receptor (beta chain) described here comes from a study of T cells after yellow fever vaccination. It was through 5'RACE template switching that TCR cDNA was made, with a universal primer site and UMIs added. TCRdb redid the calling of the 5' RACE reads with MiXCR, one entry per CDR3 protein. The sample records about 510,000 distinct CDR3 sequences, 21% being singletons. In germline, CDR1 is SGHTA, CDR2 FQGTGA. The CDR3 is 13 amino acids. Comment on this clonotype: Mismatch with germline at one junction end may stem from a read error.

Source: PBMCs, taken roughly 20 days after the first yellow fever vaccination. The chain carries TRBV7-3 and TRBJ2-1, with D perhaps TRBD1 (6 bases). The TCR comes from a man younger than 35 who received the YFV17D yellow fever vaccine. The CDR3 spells CASSRDTDNAQFF. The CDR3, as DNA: TGTGCCAGCAGCAGGGACACTGACAATGCGCAGTTCTTC. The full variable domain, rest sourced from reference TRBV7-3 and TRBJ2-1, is GAGVSQTPSNKVTEKGKYVELRCDPISGHTALYWYRQSLGQGPEFLIYFQGTGAADDSGLPNDRFFAVRPEGSVSTLKIQRTERGDSAVYLCASSRDTDNAQFFGPGTRLTVL.